This TCR beta chain was documented in a study of CD8 T cells in Susac syndrome. This clonotype was seen a handful of times. Germline V lookup: CDR1 SGHRS, CDR2 YFSETQ. The CDR3 spans 15 residues. The J segment lost 8 bases and the V segment lost 4 bases, leaving 6 bases of the junction unmatched. RNA amounts of roughly 0.45 to 1 ug underwent reverse transcription with random hexamers. TCRdb redid the calling of the immunoSEQ multiplex PCR reads with MiXCR, one entry per CDR3 protein. The sample lists 250,000 to 300,000 distinct CDR3 sequences; around 84% were seen once. This clonotype was sampled from a human donor with multiple sclerosis. What was sequenced was CD8+ T cells from PBMCs. This rearrangement joins TRBV5-1 to TRBJ2-1; TRBD2 agrees at 13 bases. This CDR3 is CASSATSGRADEQFF. For the CDR3, the DNA is TGCGCCAGCAGCGCAACTAGCGGGAGGGCCGATGAGCAGTTCTTC.